This entry lists 10 T cell receptor beta chains sequenced from one sample in a study of cytomegalovirus exposure and HLA in healthy donors. The method was immunoSEQ multiplex PCR; TCRdb's version includes in-frame clones alone and lacks a portion of them. The table has 110,000 to 150,000 clones, over 90% seen once. Input material: PBMCs. These receptors were collected from a young man in good health and CMV-seropositive.

This clone was recorded once. J is TRBJ2-3 and V is TRBV7-3, with D uncertain. Germline V gene data show CDR1 as SGHTA and CDR2 as FQGTGA. V lost 1 base and J 4 bases, leaving 9 bases between the germline ends. This CDR3 region has 14 residues. The CDR3 region has the DNA TGTGCCAGCAGCTTAATCGGTCCCCCAGATACGCAGTATTTT. Translated: CASSLIGPPDTQYF. The whole variable domain, filled in from reference TRBV7-3 and TRBJ2-3, reads GAGVSQTPSNKVTEKGKYVELRCDPISGHTALYWYRQSLGQGPEFLIYFQGTGAADDSGLPNDRFFAVRPEGSVSTLKIQRTERGDSAVYLCASSLIGPPDTQYFGPGTRLTVL.

The V call is TRBV6-6, the J call TRBJ2-2, with 10 nucleotides matching TRBD1. With 7 bases clipped from V and 7 bases from J, the junction kept 9 bases outside the gene matches. Germline V gene sequence: CDR1 MNHNY, CDR2 SVGAGI (reference sequence). This CDR3 has 15 amino acids. The CDR3 loop is CASTPTGGIVGELFF. In DNA form, the CDR3 reads TGTGCCAGCACTCCGACAGGGGGCATAGTCGGGGAGCTGTTTTTT.

The chain combines TRBV12-1 with TRBJ2-6; TRBD1, the table's D call, lacks a check against the DNA. TRBV12-1 is tagged as a pseudogene. The CDR3 spans 16 residues. This chain's CDR3 is CASNGTVTAGANVLTF. The CDR3 DNA reads TGTGCCAGCAACGGGACAGTAACAGCTGGGGCCAACGTCCTGACTTTC.

CDR3 coding DNA: TGTGCCAGCTCACCACCGGGACAGGGTGCCGAGCAGTACTTC. The encoded protein is CASSPPGQGAEQYF. The rearrangement uses TRBV18 and TRBJ2-7, with 9 bases identical to TRBD1. Germline V gene data show CDR1 as KGHSH and CDR2 as LQKENI. This CDR3 comprises 14 residues. The V segment lost 0 bases and the J segment 6 bases; nucleotides outside the gene matches: 3.

This chain uses TRBV4-1 with TRBJ2-7; TRBD1 matches 9 bases. V was pared by 4 bases and J by 6 bases, with 7 bases of the junction left unmatched. The CDR3 covers 14 residues. The germline gives CDR1 MGHRA, CDR2 YSYEKL. The CDR3 nucleotides are TGCGCCAGCAGCCGCGGACAGGGGCAACCCGAGCAGTACTTC. Translation gives CASSRGQGQPEQYF.

The V call is TRBV5-5, the J call TRBJ2-7; a weak D match, TRBD1 (6 bases). Per germline, CDR1 SGHKS and CDR2 YYEKEE (reference sequence). Trimming cost V 4 bases and J 2 bases, with 13 bases left between them. The CDR3 runs to 14 residues. CDR3 in DNA: TGTGCCAGCAGCCGAGGGACATACCCCTACGAGCAGTACTTC. This gives the protein CASSRGTYPYEQYF. Full variable domain (outside the CDR3, taken from reference TRBV5-5 and TRBJ2-7): DAGVTQSPTHLIKTRGQQVTLRCSPISGHKSVSWYQQVLGQGPQFIFQYYEKEERGRGNFPDRFSARQFPNYSSELNVNALLLGDSALYLCASSRGTYPYEQYFGPGTRLTVT.

The count of this clone is one. This chain connects TRBV19 to TRBJ1-5; 7 bases agree with TRBD1. Trimming took 3 bases from V and 7 from J; bases not matched to a gene: 6. CDR3 length equals 14 residues. Germline CDR1 reads LNHDA; CDR2 reads SQIVND (reference sequence). The CDR3 sequence is CASSMDRYGQPQHF. The DNA for the CDR3 is TGTGCCAGTAGTATGGACAGGTATGGGCAGCCCCAGCATTTT. Complete variable domain (other parts from reference TRBV19 and TRBJ1-5): DGGITQSPKYLFRKEGQNVTLSCEQNLNHDAMYWYRQDPGQGLRLIYYSQIVNDFQKGDIAEGYSVSREKKESFPLTVTSAQKNPTAFYLCASSMDRYGQPQHFGDGTRLSIL.

The chain joins TRBV2 to TRBJ2-7; TRBD1 matches 10 bases. CDR1 is SNHLY, CDR2 FYNNEI, per germline. J gave up 3 bases and V 5 bases, and 4 bases lay outside the gene matches. The CDR3 is 14 amino acids. CDR3 residues: CASSTWTGGYEQYF. CDR3 DNA sequence: TGTGCCAGCAGTACCTGGACAGGGGGCTACGAGCAGTACTTC.

This sequence joins TRBV30 and TRBJ1-4; TRBD1 might be the D (5 bases). The CDR3 loop spans 13 amino acids. V was clipped by 6 bases and J by 4 bases, with 12 bases between them. Germline CDR1 GTSNPN, CDR2 SVGIG (reference sequence). The CDR3 bases are TGTGCCTGTTCGGAGGGGAGTAATGAAAAACTGTTTTTT. As protein: CACSEGSNEKLFF. Based on the CDR3 plus reference TRBV30 and TRBJ1-4, the full variable domain is SQTIHQWPATLVQPVGSPLSLECTVEGTSNPNLYWYRQAAGRGLQLLFYSVGIGQISSEVPQNLSASRPQDRQFILSSKKLLLSDSGFYLCACSEGSNEKLFFGSGTQLSVL.

The CDR3 bases are TGTGCCAGTAGTCTTCAGGGGAATGAGCAGTTCTTC. Translated: CASSLQGNEQFF. The rearrangement joins TRBV19 to TRBJ2-1; possibly TRBD1 for D (6 bases). V was trimmed by 5 bases and J by 7 bases, leaving 9 bases between them. Germline V CDR1 and CDR2: LNHDA, SQIVND (reference sequence). CDR3 size: 12 residues.